The T cell receptor beta chain under discussion was sequenced for a study of graft-versus-host responses after intestinal transplantation. Overall study results and limits: Some patients had graft-donor T cell macrochimerism. In their allografts, the ratios of graft-versus-host to host-versus-graft T cell clones were high.

Looked up from germline, CDR1 is MGHRA and CDR2 is YSYEKL. Deletions cut 4 bases from V and 5 bases from J, with 11 bases between. This CDR3 contains 13 residues. Notes on this clone: Antigen specificity is unknown.

TCRdb keeps only in-frame clones here, not all; method: immunoSEQ multiplex PCR. The table includes 120,000 or so clones, approximately 92% detected once. Material: unstimulated CD8+ T cells sorted from spleen or lymph node cells, obtained before intestinal transplant. The rearrangement uses TRBV4-1 and TRBJ1-1, with a possible D match to TRBD1 (5 bases). This TCR was sampled from a human donor who received an intestinal transplant. CDR3 nucleotide sequence: TGCGCCAGCAGCCTCACGGGGGGGACTGAAGCTTTCTTT. It translates to CASSLTGGTEAFF.